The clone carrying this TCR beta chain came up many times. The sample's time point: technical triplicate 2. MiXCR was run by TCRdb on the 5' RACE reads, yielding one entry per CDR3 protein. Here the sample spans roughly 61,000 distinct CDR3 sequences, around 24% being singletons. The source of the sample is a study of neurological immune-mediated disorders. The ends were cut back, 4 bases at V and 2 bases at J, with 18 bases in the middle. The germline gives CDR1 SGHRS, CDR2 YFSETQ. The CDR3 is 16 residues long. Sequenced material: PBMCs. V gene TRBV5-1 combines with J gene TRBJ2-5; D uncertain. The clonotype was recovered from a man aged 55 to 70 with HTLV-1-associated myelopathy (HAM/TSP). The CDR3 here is CASSRAERSWQETQYF. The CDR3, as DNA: TGCGCCAGCAGCCGAGCAGAAAGGAGTTGGCAAGAGACCCAGTACTTC.